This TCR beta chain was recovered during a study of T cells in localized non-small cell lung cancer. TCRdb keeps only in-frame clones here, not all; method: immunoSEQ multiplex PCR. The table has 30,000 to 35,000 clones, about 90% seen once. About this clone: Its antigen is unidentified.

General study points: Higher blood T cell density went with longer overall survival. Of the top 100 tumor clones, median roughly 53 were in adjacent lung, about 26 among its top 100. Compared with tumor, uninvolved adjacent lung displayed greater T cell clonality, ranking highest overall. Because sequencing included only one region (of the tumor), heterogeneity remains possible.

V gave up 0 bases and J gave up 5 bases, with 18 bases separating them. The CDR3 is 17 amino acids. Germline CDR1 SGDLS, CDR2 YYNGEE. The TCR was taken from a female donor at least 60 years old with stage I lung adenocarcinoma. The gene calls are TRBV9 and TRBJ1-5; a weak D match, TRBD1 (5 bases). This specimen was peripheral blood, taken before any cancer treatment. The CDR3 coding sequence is TGTGCCAGCAGCGTAGGACGACGGAGGGGAGGGTATCAGCCCCAGCATTTT. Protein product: CASSVGRRRGGYQPQHF.